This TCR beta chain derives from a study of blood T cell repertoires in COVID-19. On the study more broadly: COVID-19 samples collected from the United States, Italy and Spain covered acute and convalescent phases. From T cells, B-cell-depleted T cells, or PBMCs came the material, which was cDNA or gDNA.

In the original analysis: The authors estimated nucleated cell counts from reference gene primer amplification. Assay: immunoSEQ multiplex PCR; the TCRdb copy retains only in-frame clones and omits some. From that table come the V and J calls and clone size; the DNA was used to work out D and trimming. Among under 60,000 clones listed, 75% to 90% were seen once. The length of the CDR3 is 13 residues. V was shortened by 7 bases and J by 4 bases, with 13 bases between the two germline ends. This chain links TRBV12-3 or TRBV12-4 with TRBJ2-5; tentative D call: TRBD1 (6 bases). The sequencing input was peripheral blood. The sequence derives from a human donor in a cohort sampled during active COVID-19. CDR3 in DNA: TGTGCCAGCAAGGCCAGGGGCGTAGAGACCCAGTACTTC. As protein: CASKARGVETQYF.